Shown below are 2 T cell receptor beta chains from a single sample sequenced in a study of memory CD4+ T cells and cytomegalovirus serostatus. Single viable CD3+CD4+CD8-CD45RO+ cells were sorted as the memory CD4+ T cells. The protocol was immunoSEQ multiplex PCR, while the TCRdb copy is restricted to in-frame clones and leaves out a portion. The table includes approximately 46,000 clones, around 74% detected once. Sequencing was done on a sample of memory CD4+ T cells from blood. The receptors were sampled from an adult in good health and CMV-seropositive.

CDR3 in DNA: TGTGCCAGCAGCTTGCAGGGGCCTGGGAGAGAGACCCAGTACTTC. This encodes CASSLQGPGRETQYF. The J gene is TRBJ2-5, the V gene TRBV5-4; tentatively, D is TRBD1 (6 bases). Germline V gene sequence: CDR1 SGHNT, CDR2 YYREEE (reference sequence). Trimming removed 1 base from V and 4 bases from J, with 14 bases in between. The CDR3 sequence is 15 residues long.

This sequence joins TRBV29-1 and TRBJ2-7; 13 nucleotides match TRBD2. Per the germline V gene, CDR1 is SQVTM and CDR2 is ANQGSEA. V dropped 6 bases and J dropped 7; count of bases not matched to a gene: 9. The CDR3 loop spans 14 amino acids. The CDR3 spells CSVGTSGAFGEQYF. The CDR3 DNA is TGCAGCGTCGGGACTAGCGGGGCTTTTGGAGAGCAGTACTTC.